The 22 T cell receptor beta chains listed next were all sequenced from one sample in a study of blood T cell repertoires in COVID-19. Measured with immunoSEQ multiplex PCR; TCRdb has only the in-frame clones, and not every one. The repertoire holds roughly 190,000 clones, with around 87% as singletons. Material: PBMCs or T cells enriched from blood (not recorded which). These receptors came from a woman aged 25 to 39 who had recovered from COVID-19.

J is TRBJ1-2 and V is TRBV29-1, with a tentative D call TRBD1 (6 bases). Germline V gene lookup returns CDR1 SQVTM and CDR2 ANQGSEA. V shed 5 bases and J shed 2 bases, with 9 bases lying between them. The CDR3 has 12 residues. The DNA of the CDR3 is TGCAGCGTTAGACAGGACAACTATGGCTACACCTTC. Residues: CSVRQDNYGYTF.

The CDR3 bases are TGTGCCAGCAGCGTAGACCAGGGGCCAGATACGCAGTATTTT. Encoded protein: CASSVDQGPDTQYF. The V call is TRBV9, the J call TRBJ2-3; D is possibly TRBD1 (6 bases). Trimming left V 0 bases short and J 4 bases short, with 9 bases between. This CDR3 spans 14 amino acids. The germline CDR1 and CDR2 sequences are SGDLS and YYNGEE. Complete variable domain (other parts from reference TRBV9 and TRBJ2-3): DSGVTQTPKHLITATGQRVTLRCSPRSGDLSVYWYQQSLDQGLQFLIQYYNGEERAKGNILERFSAQQFPDLHSELNLSSLELGDSALYFCASSVDQGPDTQYFGPGTRLTVL.

The gene calls are TRBV5-3 and TRBJ1-2; D ambiguous. TRBV5-3 falls under the ORF class, with uncertain function. The CDR3 is 10 amino acids. Trimming pared 10 bases from V and 4 bases from J, leaving 8 bases between. The CDR3 bases are TGTGCCGGCCAACGCTATGGCTACACCTTC. Residues: CAGQRYGYTF.

This clone was counted once. This chain links TRBV29-1 with TRBJ1-2; D is perhaps TRBD1 (6 bases). Germline loops: CDR1 SQVTM, CDR2 ANQGSEA. The CDR3 contains 13 residues. V was trimmed by 2 bases and J by 4 bases, leaving 11 bases between them. This CDR3 reads CSVEKGGSYGYTF. The CDR3 DNA is TGCAGCGTTGAAAAAGGGGGAAGCTATGGCTACACCTTC.

V and J are TRBV15 and TRBJ2-1; TRBD1 matches at 8 bases. Germline V gives CDR1 LNHNV, CDR2 YYDKDF (reference sequence). After removal of 0 bases from V and 2 bases from J, the junction contained 9 bases not matched to a gene. The CDR3 consists of 18 residues. This chain's CDR3 is CATSREVSTDRAYNEQFF. As DNA, the CDR3 is TGTGCCACCAGCAGAGAAGTTTCGACGGACAGGGCCTACAATGAGCAGTTCTTC. Combining the CDR3 with reference TRBV15 and TRBJ2-1 gives the whole variable domain DAMVIQNPRYQVTQFGKPVTLSCSQTLNHNVMYWYQQKSSQAPKLLFHYYDKDFNNEADTPDNFQSRRPNTSFCFLDIRSPGLGDTAMYLCATSREVSTDRAYNEQFFGPGTRLTVL.

V is TRBV15 and J is TRBJ2-5; maybe TRBD1 (7 bases). The CDR3 is 14 amino acids. Trimming took off 5 bases at V and 5 bases at J, with 15 bases between the two ends. CDR1 is LNHNV, CDR2 YYDKDF, per germline (reference sequence). CDR3 coding DNA: TGTGCCACCAGCGCGGGACAGCATTTGGAGACCCAGTACTTC. Amino acids: CATSAGQHLETQYF.

The genes are TRBV5-1 and TRBJ2-7, with TRBD1 identical over 7 bases. From germline, CDR1 is SGHRS and CDR2 YFSETQ. The length of the CDR3 is 12 residues. V dropped 5 bases and J dropped 4; count of bases not matched to a gene: 3. CDR3 residues: CASSIQGYEQYF. CDR3 nucleotide sequence: TGCGCCAGCAGTATACAGGGGTACGAGCAGTACTTC.

The genes are TRBV19 and TRBJ2-1, with 11 bases matching TRBD2. This CDR3 has 15 amino acids. V gave up 7 bases and J gave up 4 bases; unmatched junction bases: 6. CDR1 and CDR2 from the germline V gene are LNHDA and SQIVND (reference sequence). The chain's CDR3 is CASTPGLAAYNEQFF. CDR3 bases: TGTGCCAGTACCCCGGGACTAGCGGCTTACAATGAGCAGTTCTTC.

The V and J genes are TRBV4-1 and TRBJ1-3, with TRBD1 identical over 9 bases. Germline V lookup: CDR1 MGHRA, CDR2 YSYEKL. Losses at the gene ends were 5 bases for V and 4 bases for J; bases not matched to a gene: 12. The CDR3 covers 17 residues. CDR3 nucleotide sequence: TGCGCCAGCAGCACGTCTCCGGGACAGGGATCCGGAAACACCATATATTTT. Amino acid sequence: CASSTSPGQGSGNTIYF.

This chain uses TRBV21-1 with TRBJ1-2; TRBD1, the table's D call, lacks a check against the DNA. TRBV21-1 is listed as a pseudogene. The CDR3 loop spans 15 amino acids. The CDR3 DNA sequence: TGTGCCAGCAGCATCCGTTGGACAGAGAACTTTAGCTACACCTTC. This encodes CASSIRWTENFSYTF.

CDR3 coding DNA: TGTGCCAGCAGCTTTAAGGGACTAGCTTTCATTGGGCTTTACGAGCAGTACTTC. This sequence encodes CASSFKGLAFIGLYEQYF. The chain links TRBV11-3 to TRBJ2-7; TRBD2 aligns across 9 bases. V was clipped by 3 bases and J by 4 bases; unmatched bases: 16. The CDR3 loop spans 18 amino acids. Per the germline V gene, CDR1 is SGHNT and CDR2 is YENEEA.

The rearrangement joins TRBV12-3 or TRBV12-4 to TRBJ1-1, with a possible D match to TRBD1 (5 bases). The V end was cut by 3 bases, the J end by 8 bases, with 13 bases between. The CDR3 sequence is 13 residues long. CDR3 sequence: CASSFGNQGEAFF. CDR3 sequence (DNA): TGTGCCAGCAGTTTTGGGAATCAGGGCGAAGCTTTCTTT.

This chain links TRBV7-9 with TRBJ1-4; TRBD1 might be the D (5 bases). V lost 1 base to trimming and J lost 8 bases, with 20 bases between them. There are 17 residues in the CDR3. The germline V gene encodes CDR1 SEHNR and CDR2 FQNEAQ (reference sequence). As DNA, the CDR3 is TGTGCCAGCAGCTTAGAACCCCGCGTAGGGGCGGGGGAAAAACTGTTTTTT. Protein sequence: CASSLEPRVGAGEKLFF.

The genes are TRBV13 and TRBJ1-4; 10 nucleotides agree with TRBD1. Germline V gene data show CDR1 as PRHDT and CDR2 as FYEKMQ (reference sequence). CDR3 length: 17 amino acids. V was pared by 5 bases and J by 3 bases, with 9 bases of the junction left unmatched. The CDR3 DNA follows: TGTGCCAGCAGCGCTTCCGGGACAGGGGTAGCTAATGAAAAACTGTTTTTT. This translates into CASSASGTGVANEKLFF.

The rearrangement uses TRBV9 and TRBJ1-2; tentative D call: TRBD1 (6 bases). Germline assignment: CDR1 SGDLS and CDR2 YYNGEE. CDR3 length: 15 residues. Trimming shortened V by 1 base and J by 4 bases, and 14 bases separated the two germline ends. As DNA, the CDR3 is TGTGCCAGCAGCGTAAGACAGGACGCTTTCTATGGCTACACCTTC. Its translation is CASSVRQDAFYGYTF. The whole variable domain, remainder taken from reference TRBV9 and TRBJ1-2, is DSGVTQTPKHLITATGQRVTLRCSPRSGDLSVYWYQQSLDQGLQFLIQYYNGEERAKGNILERFSAQQFPDLHSELNLSSLELGDSALYFCASSVRQDAFYGYTFGSGTRLTVV.

This sequence joins TRBV27 and TRBJ2-7, with 10 bases fitting TRBD2. CDR3 length equals 13 residues. The V segment lost 5 bases and the J segment 6 bases; nucleotides outside the gene matches: 4. In germline, CDR1 is MNHEY, CDR2 SMNVEV (reference sequence). The CDR3 sequence: CASSLAGAGEQYF. CDR3 bases: TGTGCCAGCAGTCTAGCGGGAGCAGGCGAGCAGTACTTC.

This clone was picked up a small number of times. The chain is built from TRBV6-5 and TRBJ1-1, with 7 bases matching TRBD1. Losses at the gene ends were 0 bases for V and 4 bases for J; bases not matched to a gene: 2. Germline-derived CDR1 and CDR2 are MNHEY and SVGAGI. The CDR3 consists of 14 residues. CDR3: CASSYSQGSTEAFF. CDR3 DNA sequence: TGTGCCAGCAGTTACTCACAGGGGAGCACTGAAGCTTTCTTT.

The chain is built from TRBV7-2 and TRBJ2-1, with 9 positions matching TRBD1. The length of the CDR3 is 17 residues. The V gene end was trimmed by 1 base and the J gene end by 7 bases; junction bases not matched to a gene: 11. In germline, CDR1 is SGHTA, CDR2 FQGNSA. CDR3 nucleotides: TGTGCCAGCAGCTTAGGTTGGTCTACAGGGGGCTTAAATGAGCAGTTCTTC. It translates to CASSLGWSTGGLNEQFF.

This chain links TRBV19 with TRBJ2-7, with 8 bases that match TRBD2. Trimming removed 9 bases from V and 6 bases from J; junction bases left unmatched: 13. Germline assignment: CDR1 LNHDA and CDR2 SQIVND (reference sequence). The CDR3 is 14 residues long. The CDR3 nucleotides read TGTGCCAGCAGGAGGGGACTAGGGAACTTCGAGCAGTACTTC. Its protein is CASRRGLGNFEQYF.

The chain couples TRBV30 to TRBJ2-5; TRBD1 aligns across 7 bases. Trimming removed 0 bases from V and 5 bases from J; junction bases left unmatched: 6. In germline, CDR1 is GTSNPN, CDR2 SVGIG (reference sequence). The CDR3 loop spans 14 amino acids. CDR3 DNA sequence: TGTGCCTGGAGTGTTAAGGGGGCAGGGGAGACCCAGTACTTC. It is translated as CAWSVKGAGETQYF.

This rearrangement joins TRBV21-1 to TRBJ2-7; the D call of TRBD2 is as the table states it, not checked on the DNA. TRBV21-1 constitutes a pseudogene. The length of the CDR3 is 18 residues. Here the CDR3 reads CASSKGNGAGGLSAEQYF. The CDR3, as DNA: TGTGCCAGCAGCAAAGGGAATGGTGCGGGGGGCCTCTCGGCCGAGCAGTACTTC.

The rearrangement joins TRBV6-2 or TRBV6-3 to TRBJ1-1, with 9 bases fitting TRBD1. Trimming at V came to 5 bases and at J to 4 bases, leaving 8 bases not matched to a gene. The CDR3 spans 15 residues. The germline V gene encodes CDR1 MNHEY and CDR2 SVGEGT. CDR3 nucleotides: TGTGCCAGCAGTCAGCAACAGGGGGCGGGCACTGAAGCTTTCTTT. Residues: CASSQQQGAGTEAFF.